Listed below are T cell receptor beta chains from one sample, sequenced in a study of blood T cell repertoires in COVID-19. Assay: immunoSEQ multiplex PCR; the TCRdb copy retains only in-frame clones and omits some. The profile shows 200,000 to 250,000 clones, over 70% of them singletons. Sequenced material: peripheral blood. The receptors here all came from a man between 50 and 59 years old with active or convalescent COVID-19. Each CDR3 is given with its conserved first and last residue.

>TRBJ2-3|TRBV12-3/TRBV12-4
CASSYTGTQYF
>TRBJ2-7|TRBV7-3
CASSFRFGSSYEQYF
>TRBJ1-3|TRBV7-2
CASSLTLRASGNTIYF
>TRBJ1-2|TRBV4-3
CASSQSGQPIYGYTF
>TRBJ1-2|TRBV30
CAWSGDRGNGYTF
>TRBJ1-1|TRBV5-8
CASSLGDRGYTEAFF
>TRBJ1-1|TRBV5-1
CASSPRVGGTEAFF
>TRBJ2-2|TRBV7-9
CASSLTQGPGELFF
>TRBJ1-3|TRBV5-5
CASSLRGGQGSGNTIYF
>TRBJ1-2|TRBV18
CASSPEYLRGYTF
>TRBJ2-7|TRBV10-3
CAISLRAEGDPEQYF
>TRBJ2-7|TRBV6-6
CASREAGGTTYEQYF
>TRBJ1-2|TRBV11-2
CASSLGQGNYGYTF
>TRBJ2-7|TRBV10-2
CASSEGPPGVEQYF
>TRBJ2-7|TRBV6-5
CASTPGQGGEQYF
>TRBJ2-1|TRBV2
CASSGRVGSDEQFF
>TRBJ1-2|TRBV5-6
CASSPGQGGYTF